One sample yielded the 24 T cell receptor beta chains listed below, sequenced in a study of shared clonotypes between healthy human individuals. The repertoire was sequenced with immunoSEQ multiplex PCR; TCRdb's copy has only in-frame clones and lacks some. Of approximately 720,000 clones in the sample, 92% are singletons; the top ten hold 24%. CD8 cells regarded as naive lacked CD45RO, were positively chosen for CCR7, and omitted terminally differentiated effector memory CD45RA+ cells. Sequences were obtained from naive CD8+ T cells sorted from blood. Receptors originate from a man aged 30-40 years in good health.

This sequence joins TRBV6-6 and TRBJ1-2, with TRBD1 matching over 9 bases. The germline V gene has CDR1 MNHNY and CDR2 SVGAGI (reference sequence). The CDR3 totals 15 residues. V trimming: 2 bases; J trimming: 2 bases; junction bases outside the gene matches: 3. The CDR3 here is CASSYRDRDNYGYTF. The CDR3 DNA reads as TGTGCCAGCAGTTACCGGGACAGGGACAACTATGGCTACACCTTC.

J is TRBJ2-3 and V is TRBV19; 7 bases match TRBD2. Germline V gives CDR1 LNHDA, CDR2 SQIVND (reference sequence). The V segment lost 1 base and the J segment 4 bases; nucleotides outside the gene matches: 2. The CDR3 has 14 residues. CDR3 residues: CASSIGEGSDTQYF. In nucleotides, the CDR3 is TGTGCCAGTAGTATAGGGGAGGGGTCAGATACGCAGTATTTT. Combining the CDR3 with reference TRBV19 and TRBJ2-3 gives the whole variable domain DGGITQSPKYLFRKEGQNVTLSCEQNLNHDAMYWYRQDPGQGLRLIYYSQIVNDFQKGDIAEGYSVSREKKESFPLTVTSAQKNPTAFYLCASSIGEGSDTQYFGPGTRLTVL.

The sample holds one count of this clone. The chain is built from TRBV29-1 and TRBJ2-2; D is possibly TRBD2 (6 bases). The CDR3 has 11 residues. CDR1 is SQVTM and CDR2 is ANQGSEA in the germline V gene. The germline V and J ends were trimmed by 7 bases and 8 bases, with 11 bases remaining between them. The CDR3 DNA is TGCAGCGGAAGCGGGTCGGGGGAGCTGTTTTTT. Translated: CSGSGSGELFF.

The chain employs TRBV6-1 and TRBJ2-7, with D perhaps matching TRBD1 or TRBD2 (5 bases each). The CDR3 is made up of 14 amino acids. Germline V gene data show CDR1 as MNHNS and CDR2 as SASEGT. The germline V and J ends were trimmed by 6 bases and 5 bases, with 17 bases remaining between them. This CDR3 reads CASSVTRGVNEQYF. The CDR3 nucleotides read TGTGCCAGCAGCGTGACCCGAGGGGTGAACGAGCAGTACTTC.

The V call is TRBV6-1, the J call TRBJ2-7; TRBD1 aligns across 12 bases. Germline V gene lookup returns CDR1 MNHNS and CDR2 SASEGT. V lost 2 bases, J lost 5 bases, and 7 bases stayed unmatched. The CDR3 covers 16 residues. The CDR3 sequence: CASSELAGTGGDEQYF. The CDR3 DNA sequence: TGTGCCAGCAGTGAACTAGCCGGGACAGGGGGCGACGAGCAGTACTTC.

This rearrangement joins TRBV4-2 to TRBJ2-7, with a possible D match to TRBD2 (6 bases). CDR1 LGHNA and CDR2 YNFKEQ come from the germline V gene. Trimming took off 0 bases at V and 2 bases at J, with 11 bases between the two ends. CDR3 length: 15 residues. CDR3 DNA sequence: TGTGCCAGCAGCCAAGAAGGCGGGGCAACCTACGAGCAGTACTTC. It codes for CASSQEGGATYEQYF.

This chain connects TRBV5-1 to TRBJ2-7, with D hard to call. Trimming stripped 0 bases from V and 4 bases from J, with 14 bases between. The CDR3 totals 15 residues. From germline, CDR1 is SGHRS and CDR2 YFSETQ. CDR3 coding DNA: TGCGCCAGCAGCTTGGCATCGGCAGGACCTTACGAGCAGTACTTC. Residues: CASSLASAGPYEQYF. Drawing the rest from reference TRBV5-1 and TRBJ2-7, the complete variable domain is KAGVTQTPRYLIKTRGQQVTLSCSPISGHRSVSWYQQTPGQGLQFLFEYFSETQRNKGNFPGRFSGRQFSNSRSEMNVSTLELGDSALYLCASSLASAGPYEQYFGPGTRLTVT.

The CDR3, as DNA: TGTGCCAGCAGTACAGGACAGGAGCTAAACACTGAAGCTTTCTTT. As protein: CASSTGQELNTEAFF. The chain links TRBV27 to TRBJ1-1; 7 nucleotides agree with TRBD1. Germline loops: CDR1 MNHEY, CDR2 SMNVEV (reference sequence). The CDR3 has 15 amino acids. With 5 bases clipped from V and 2 bases from J, the junction kept 8 bases outside the gene matches.

This clone was recorded a few times. This chain links TRBV2 with TRBJ2-7, with 7 positions matching TRBD1. This CDR3 is built from 12 residues. V was pared by 10 bases and J by 2 bases, with 5 bases of the junction left unmatched. Per the germline V gene, CDR1 is SNHLY and CDR2 is FYNNEI. For the CDR3, the DNA is TGTGCCACCCGGACAGGTACCTACGAGCAGTACTTC. This sequence encodes CATRTGTYEQYF.

The chain couples TRBV29-1 to TRBJ2-1; TRBD1 is a possible D gene (5 bases). Germline V gene sequence: CDR1 SQVTM, CDR2 ANQGSEA. Between the trimmed V and J ends, which lost 7 bases and 2 bases, there was a span of 18 bases. The CDR3 loop spans 15 amino acids. The CDR3 bases are TGCAGCGCCCCCGTTCTAGGGGTGACCTACAATGAGCAGTTCTTC. Translation gives CSAPVLGVTYNEQFF.

The chain couples TRBV23-1 to TRBJ2-2; D not certain. TRBV23-1 qualifies as an ORF whose function is uncertain. The CDR3 loop spans 20 amino acids. The V gene lost 0 bases and the J gene lost 6 bases, with 26 bases spanning the gap. In DNA, the CDR3 is TGCGCCAGCAGTCAATCAAGGTTGAGGATACACTTCATTAGGTCCGGGGAGCTGTTTTTT. It codes for CASSQSRLRIHFIRSGELFF.

The genes are TRBV7-9 and TRBJ1-1; D not certain. Trimming took off 5 bases at V and 5 bases at J, with 9 bases between the two ends. This CDR3 is 12 amino acids long. Germline CDR1 and CDR2: SEHNR and FQNEAQ (reference sequence). In nucleotides, the CDR3 is TGTGCCAGCAGCAGGGTTTCGACTGAAGCTTTCTTT. Its translation: CASSRVSTEAFF.

The chain uses TRBV12-2 and TRBJ2-5. TRBV12-2 has pseudogene status. CDR3 length: 16 residues. CDR3 in DNA: TGTGCAAGTCGCTTAGTAGTCGAGGGGCCGACCGGGACCCAGTACTTC. This translates into CASRLVVEGPTGTQYF.

The chain couples TRBV27 to TRBJ2-1; 8 bases line up with TRBD2. CDR3 length equals 16 residues. Germline trimming cut 5 bases from V and 5 bases from J; bases unmatched to any gene: 11. Germline CDR1 is MNHEY and CDR2 is SMNVEV (reference sequence). This CDR3 reads CASSPERGRRDNEQFF. CDR3 coding DNA: TGTGCCAGCAGTCCGGAACGCGGGAGGAGGGACAATGAGCAGTTCTTC.

This sequence joins TRBV5-1 and TRBJ2-5, with 7 bases lining up with TRBD2. The closer fit of TRBJ2-7 to the DNA end suggests the J call may be wrong. The CDR3 covers 16 residues. Germline V CDR1 and CDR2: SGHRS, YFSETQ. CDR3 loop: CASSLAGAGVPYEQYF. In DNA form, the CDR3 reads TGCGCCAGCAGCTTGGCCGGCGCGGGAGTACCCTACGAGCAGTACTTC.

The V call is TRBV25-1, the J call TRBJ2-1; D may be TRBD2 (6 bases). There are 12 residues in the CDR3. Trimming removed 7 bases at V and 8 bases at J, with 12 bases between. CDR1 and CDR2 from the germline V gene are MGHDK and SYGVNS. CDR3 DNA: TGTGCCAGCACCCCCGGGAGCTATGAGCAGTTCTTC. This sequence encodes CASTPGSYEQFF.

The chain has TRBV19 and TRBJ2-1; D is unclear. CDR3 length: 15 amino acids. V lost 2 bases and J 0 bases, leaving 8 bases between the germline ends. The germline V gene has CDR1 LNHDA and CDR2 SQIVND (reference sequence). The CDR3 sequence is CASSITVSSYNEQFF. CDR3 nucleotides: TGTGCCAGTAGTATAACGGTAAGCTCCTACAATGAGCAGTTCTTC.

The J gene is TRBJ2-1, the V gene TRBV10-2, with D possibly TRBD2 on 5 matching bases. The CDR3 covers 15 residues. The V gene's germline CDR1 is WSHSY and CDR2 SAAADI. V dropped 4 bases and J dropped 0 bases, with 10 bases sitting between them. The CDR3 DNA sequence: TGCGCCAGCAGTGTGGACTCGAGCTCCTACAATGAGCAGTTCTTC. As protein: CASSVDSSSYNEQFF.

The genes are TRBV5-4 and TRBJ2-3, with a tentative D call TRBD1 (5 bases). V was clipped by 3 bases and J by 9 bases, with 14 bases between them. The CDR3 loop spans 13 amino acids. Germline V gene sequence: CDR1 SGHNT, CDR2 YYREEE (reference sequence). This CDR3 is CASSWTPSETQYF. The CDR3 DNA reads TGTGCCAGCAGCTGGACACCCTCCGAGACGCAGTATTTT.

The chain links TRBV7-9 to TRBJ2-7; D possibly matches TRBD1 or TRBD2 (5 bases each). Germline V gene lookup returns CDR1 SEHNR and CDR2 FQNEAQ (reference sequence). The CDR3 has 13 amino acids. The V gene lost 4 bases and the J gene lost 2 bases, with 9 bases spanning the gap. The DNA for the CDR3 is TGTGCCAGCAGCTCAGCGGACACCTACGAGCAGTACTTC. It is translated as CASSSADTYEQYF.

This clone was seen a single time. The chain employs TRBV28 and TRBJ2-1; D may be TRBD2 (6 bases). V was shortened by 6 bases and J by 6 bases, with 24 bases between the two germline ends. The CDR3 contains 17 residues. Germline values: CDR1 MDHEN, CDR2 SYDVKM. CDR3: CASRHGRGGSLLNEQFF. In DNA, the CDR3 is TGTGCCAGCAGACACGGGAGAGGTGGGTCCTTACTCAATGAGCAGTTCTTC.

This clone appeared once. This chain uses TRBV10-3 with TRBJ1-1; D is unresolved. Germline lookup yields CDR1 ENHRY and CDR2 SYGVKD. The CDR3 is 14 amino acids. V lost 0 bases to trimming and J lost 1 base, with 6 bases between them. CDR3 DNA sequence: TGTGCCATCAGTGAGTCGACCTGGAACACTGAAGCTTTCTTT. Amino acids: CAISESTWNTEAFF.

The CDR3 loop is CASSAQMNTEAFF. The CDR3 DNA reads as TGTGCCAGTAGTGCACAGATGAACACTGAAGCTTTCTTT. The rearrangement joins TRBV19 to TRBJ1-1; D not resolved. Germline CDR1 LNHDA, CDR2 SQIVND (reference sequence). CDR3 length equals 13 residues. V was shortened by 5 bases and J by 0 bases, with 7 bases between the two germline ends.

This clone was counted a single time. The chain uses TRBV6-5 and TRBJ2-7; TRBD1 matches 10 bases. Trimming at V came to 4 bases and at J to 4 bases, leaving 4 bases not matched to a gene. There are 14 residues in the CDR3. Germline values: CDR1 MNHEY, CDR2 SVGAGI. CDR3 sequence: CASSLTGGRYEQYF. CDR3 nucleotides: TGTGCCAGCAGTTTGACAGGGGGCCGGTACGAGCAGTACTTC.